A single sample is the source of the 20 T cell receptor beta chains below, sequenced in a study of OX40 agonist ivuxolimab in advanced cancers. TCRdb keeps only in-frame clones here, not all; method: immunoSEQ multiplex PCR. Seen here are more than 5,500 clones, around 84% observed once, and the top ten hold 26%. The specimen was CD4+ or CD8+ T cells sorted from blood, collected in a trial of the OX40 agonist ivuxolimab. The receptor set was obtained from an adult with an advanced solid tumor such as melanoma, head and neck, liver or kidney cancer.

This clone appeared a single time. The genes are TRBV5-6 and TRBJ2-1; D not certain. Per germline, CDR1 SGHDT and CDR2 YYEEEE. Trimming removed 0 bases from V and 7 bases from J, with 11 bases in between. The CDR3 runs 14 residues. DNA of the CDR3: TGTGCCAGCAGCTTGGGTGGGCGGTTTAATGAGCAGTTCTTC. Translated: CASSLGGRFNEQFF.

The chain carries TRBV7-2 and TRBJ2-5; 16 bases fit TRBD2. Looked up from germline, CDR1 is SGHTA and CDR2 is FQGNSA. This CDR3 spans 18 amino acids. Trimming at V came to 4 bases and at J to 6 bases, leaving 11 bases not matched to a gene. The DNA of the CDR3 is TGTGCCAGCAGCTCGGCCGGGACTAGCGGGGGGGCCTGGCAGACCCAGTACTTC. Amino acids: CASSSAGTSGGAWQTQYF.

The chain recombines TRBV5-1 with TRBJ2-1, with TRBD1 matching over 7 bases. Germline CDR1 is SGHRS and CDR2 is YFSETQ. V lost 4 bases, J lost 3 bases, and 7 bases stayed unmatched. The CDR3 totals 15 residues. The CDR3: CASSPTGDLYNEQFF. DNA for the CDR3: TGCGCCAGCAGCCCCACAGGGGATCTCTACAATGAGCAGTTCTTC.

This chain uses TRBV2 with TRBJ1-5, with TRBD1 matching 8 bases. With 5 bases clipped from V and 6 bases from J, the junction kept 12 bases outside the gene matches. The CDR3 spans 16 residues. Germline CDR1 SNHLY, CDR2 FYNNEI. This chain's CDR3 is CASSRVVTGVGQPQHF. The CDR3 DNA is TGTGCCAGCAGTAGAGTGGTGACAGGGGTCGGTCAGCCCCAGCATTTT.

The chain combines TRBV5-1 with TRBJ2-2, with 9 bases matching TRBD1. The CDR3 is 15 amino acids. V shed 4 bases and J 6 bases; nucleotides not matched to a gene: 7. CDR1 and CDR2 (germline): SGHRS, YFSETQ. CDR3 in DNA: TGCGCCAGCAGCCCTGGACAGGGGTTCCCCGGGGAGCTGTTTTTT. Protein sequence: CASSPGQGFPGELFF.

The rearrangement links TRBV29-1 to TRBJ2-5; D perhaps matches TRBD2 (7 bases). Trimming pared 3 bases from V and 4 bases from J, leaving 18 bases between. The germline gives CDR1 SQVTM, CDR2 ANQGSEA. This CDR3 has 15 residues. The CDR3 region is CSVDMGGGTGETQYF. In nucleotides, the CDR3 is TGCAGCGTTGATATGGGGGGGGGCACCGGAGAGACCCAGTACTTC.

This chain joins TRBV6-1 and TRBJ2-3, with TRBD2 identical over 7 bases. V was clipped by 2 bases and J by 3 bases; unmatched bases: 8. Germline V gives CDR1 MNHNS, CDR2 SASEGT. This CDR3 is built from 16 residues. The CDR3 DNA follows: TGTGCCAGCAGTGAACGGGCGGGAGAAGGAACAGATACGCAGTATTTT. This sequence encodes CASSERAGEGTDTQYF.

The gene calls are TRBV2 and TRBJ2-5, with 7 bases matching TRBD1. The CDR3 consists of 14 residues. V was clipped by 2 bases and J by 2 bases; unmatched bases: 2. Per germline, CDR1 SNHLY and CDR2 FYNNEI. CDR3 in DNA: TGTGCCAGCAGTGAACCGGGACAGCAAGAGACCCAGTACTTC. Translation: CASSEPGQQETQYF. Full variable domain (rest looked up from reference TRBV2 and TRBJ2-5): EPEVTQTPSHQVTQMGQEVILRCVPISNHLYFYWYRQILGQKVEFLVSFYNNEISEKSEIFDDQFSVERPDGSNFTLKIRSTKLEDSAMYFCASSEPGQQETQYFGPGTRLLVL.

This chain joins TRBV19 and TRBJ2-2, with D perhaps matching TRBD2 (5 bases). The CDR3 is 17 residues long. With 3 bases removed from V and 1 base from J, the gap between germline ends came to 15 bases. The germline CDR1 and CDR2 sequences are LNHDA and SQIVND (reference sequence). CDR3 sequence: CASSIGFAGLNTGELFF. The CDR3 nucleotides read TGTGCCAGTAGTATCGGCTTTGCGGGCTTGAACACCGGGGAGCTGTTTTTT.

This rearrangement joins TRBV29-1 to TRBJ2-7; D is perhaps TRBD2 (5 bases). The CDR3 spans 11 residues. Trimming cost V 1 base and J 5 bases, with 6 bases left between them. Looked up from germline, CDR1 is SQVTM and CDR2 is ANQGSEA. CDR3 region: CSVEAGNEQYF. The DNA of the CDR3 is TGCAGCGTTGAAGCCGGGAACGAGCAGTACTTC.

The chain uses TRBV5-6 and TRBJ2-2; a possible D gene is TRBD2 (5 bases). The CDR3 sequence is 12 residues long. Germline values: CDR1 SGHDT, CDR2 YYEEEE. V was cut by 10 bases and J by 4 bases, with 11 bases left in between. The CDR3 here is CAGSRGTGELFF. DNA for the CDR3: TGTGCCGGGAGCCGGGGCACCGGGGAGCTGTTTTTT.

V usage is TRBV27 and J usage is TRBJ2-5; D uncertain. Germline V lookup: CDR1 MNHEY, CDR2 SMNVEV (reference sequence). V dropped 4 bases and J dropped 3 bases, with 9 bases sitting between them. This CDR3 comprises 13 residues. CDR3 DNA sequence: TGTGCCAGCAGTTCAACAGTAGAAGAGACCCAGTACTTC. This gives the protein CASSSTVEETQYF.

This chain joins TRBV11-2 and TRBJ2-7, with 7 bases fitting TRBD1. Trimming took 1 base from V and 4 from J; bases not matched to a gene: 13. From germline, CDR1 is SGHAT and CDR2 FQNNGV. The length of the CDR3 is 17 residues. The CDR3 protein is CASSLGPPGQRPYEQYF. The DNA for the CDR3 is TGTGCCAGCAGCTTAGGCCCCCCGGGACAGCGACCGTACGAGCAGTACTTC.

This clone has a handful of counts. The chain recombines TRBV10-3 with TRBJ1-5; no reliable D call. With 4 bases removed from V and 5 bases from J, the gap between germline ends came to 12 bases. The CDR3 totals 14 residues. In germline, CDR1 is ENHRY, CDR2 SYGVKD. CDR3 sequence (DNA): TGTGCCATCAGTGCGGCCTTCAGAGATCAGCCCCAGCATTTT. This sequence encodes CAISAAFRDQPQHF.

The CDR3 here is CASSLWTGAAEQYF. CDR3 nucleotides: TGTGCCAGCAGTTTGTGGACAGGGGCGGCCGAGCAGTACTTC. The chain couples TRBV27 to TRBJ2-7; 9 bases fit TRBD1. Germline lookup yields CDR1 MNHEY and CDR2 SMNVEV (reference sequence). V lost 3 bases, J lost 6 bases, and 6 bases stayed unmatched. This CDR3 is 14 amino acids long.

The rearrangement joins TRBV9 to TRBJ2-1, with a weak D call TRBD1 (6 bases). V lost 0 bases and J 5 bases, leaving 12 bases between the germline ends. Germline lookup yields CDR1 SGDLS and CDR2 YYNGEE. The CDR3 has 15 amino acids. CDR3 region: CASSVARTDDNEQFF. CDR3 nucleotides: TGTGCCAGCAGCGTAGCCCGGACAGATGACAATGAGCAGTTCTTC.

The V and J genes are TRBV27 and TRBJ1-5; the match to TRBD1 covers 12 bases. There are 20 residues in the CDR3. With V trimmed by 7 bases and J by 3 bases, 19 bases remained unmatched. CDR1 is MNHEY, CDR2 SMNVEV, per germline (reference sequence). For the CDR3, the DNA is TGTGCCAGCACCCTACGGCGGGACAGGGGGCGCGGAGAGGTCAATCAGCCCCAGCATTTT. Its protein product is CASTLRRDRGRGEVNQPQHF.

This clone was picked up one time. CDR3 DNA sequence: TGTGCCAGCAGACGGGGGGGTGCCTACGAGCAGTACTTC. Protein product: CASRRGGAYEQYF. The chain links TRBV13 to TRBJ2-7, with TRBD2 matching 8 bases. V lost 6 bases, J lost 2 bases, and 3 bases stayed unmatched. There are 13 residues in the CDR3. Germline assignment: CDR1 PRHDT and CDR2 FYEKMQ (reference sequence).

This clone has just one count. This rearrangement joins TRBV7-9 to TRBJ1-1, with 8 positions matching TRBD1. The CDR3 loop spans 15 amino acids. Per the germline V gene, CDR1 is SEHNR and CDR2 is FQNEAQ (reference sequence). V lost 3 bases and J lost 0; bases outside the gene matches: 3. The CDR3 loop is CASSLSRGLNTEAFF. CDR3 in DNA: TGTGCCAGCAGCTTGTCCAGGGGGCTGAACACTGAAGCTTTCTTT.

The rearrangement links TRBV7-3 to TRBJ2-1; TRBD2 might be the D (5 bases). The germline CDR1 and CDR2 sequences are SGHTA and FQGTGA. This CDR3 spans 18 amino acids. V shed 1 base and J shed 4 bases, with 20 bases lying between them. The CDR3 DNA reads as TGTGCCAGCAGCTTAAACGGGGAGCGTGGATTAGGTTACAATGAGCAGTTCTTC. Translating it yields CASSLNGERGLGYNEQFF.